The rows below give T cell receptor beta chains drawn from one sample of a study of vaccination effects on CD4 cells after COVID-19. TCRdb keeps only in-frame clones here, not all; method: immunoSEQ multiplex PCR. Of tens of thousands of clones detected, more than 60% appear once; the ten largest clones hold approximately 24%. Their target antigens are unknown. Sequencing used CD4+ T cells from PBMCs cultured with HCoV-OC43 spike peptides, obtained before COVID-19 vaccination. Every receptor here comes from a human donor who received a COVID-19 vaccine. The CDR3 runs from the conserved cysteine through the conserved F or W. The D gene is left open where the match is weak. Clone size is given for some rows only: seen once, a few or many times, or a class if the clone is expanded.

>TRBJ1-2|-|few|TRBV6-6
CASSEGLDGYTF
TGTGCCAGCAGTGAGGGGTTGGATGGCTACACCTTC
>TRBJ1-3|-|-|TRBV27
CASSLSGYSDSNTIYF
TGTGCCAGCAGTTTATCGGGGTACAGCGATTCAAACACCATATATTTT
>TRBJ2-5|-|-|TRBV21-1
CASSNGLRAETQYF
TGTGCCAGCAGCAACGGTCTCAGGGCAGAGACCCAGTACTTC
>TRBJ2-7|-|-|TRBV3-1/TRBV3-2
CASSLGESYEQYF
TGTGCCAGCAGCTTAGGGGAATCCTACGAGCAGTACTTC
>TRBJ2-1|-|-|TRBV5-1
CASSLDATRGRGEQFF
TGCGCCAGCAGCTTGGATGCGACACGGGGTAGAGGTGAGCAGTTCTTC
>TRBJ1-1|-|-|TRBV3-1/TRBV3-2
CASSQRGPEAFF
TGTGCCAGCAGCCAAAGGGGACCAGAAGCTTTCTTT
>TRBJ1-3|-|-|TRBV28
CASSSLGHSGNTIYF
TGTGCCAGCAGTTCCCTAGGACACTCTGGAAACACCATATATTTT
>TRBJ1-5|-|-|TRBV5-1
CASSLAGGGQPQHF
TGCGCCAGCAGCTTGGCCGGGGGAGGGCAGCCCCAGCATTTT
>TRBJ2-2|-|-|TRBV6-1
CASSIQAGNTGELFF
TGTGCCAGCAGTATCCAGGCCGGGAACACCGGGGAGCTGTTTTTT
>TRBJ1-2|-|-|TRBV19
CASSTGFNYGYTF
TGTGCCAGTAGTACAGGGTTTAACTATGGCTACACCTTC
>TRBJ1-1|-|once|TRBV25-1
CASSEGRHINTEAFF
TGTGCCAGCAGTGAAGGGCGACATATAAACACTGAAGCTTTCTTT
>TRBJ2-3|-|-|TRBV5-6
CASSGTARRGTDTQYF
TGTGCCAGCAGCGGCACGGCGAGGCGGGGCACAGATACGCAGTATTTT
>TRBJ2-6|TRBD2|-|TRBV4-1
CASQPSGGSGANVLTF
TGCGCCAGCCAGCCTAGCGGGGGCTCTGGGGCCAACGTCCTGACTTTC
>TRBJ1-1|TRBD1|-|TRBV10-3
CAIRPGQGAGNTEAFF
TGTGCCATCAGGCCGGGACAGGGGGCTGGGAACACTGAAGCTTTCTTT
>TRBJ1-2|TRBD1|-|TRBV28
CASSLLGGQDGGYTF
TGTGCCAGCAGTTTATTGGGAGGACAGGACGGTGGCTACACCTTC
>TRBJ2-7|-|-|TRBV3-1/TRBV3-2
CASSQIHEQYF
TGTGCCAGCAGTCAGATCCACGAGCAGTACTTC
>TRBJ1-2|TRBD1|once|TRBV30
CAWSVGQGFGYTF
TGTGCCTGGAGTGTCGGACAGGGATTTGGCTACACCTTC
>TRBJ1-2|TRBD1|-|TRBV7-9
CASSSGTGGDYGYTF
TGTGCCAGCAGCTCAGGGACAGGGGGGGACTATGGCTACACCTTC
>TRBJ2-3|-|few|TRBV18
CASSAIGGADTQYF
TGTGCCAGCTCAGCTATTGGGGGAGCAGATACGCAGTATTTT
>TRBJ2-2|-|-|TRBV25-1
CASSPGGGNTGELFF
TGTGCCAGCAGCCCCGGAGGGGGGAACACCGGGGAGCTGTTTTTT
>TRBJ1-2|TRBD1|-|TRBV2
CASSIQGNYGYTF
TGTGCCAGCAGTATACAGGGGAACTATGGCTACACCTTC
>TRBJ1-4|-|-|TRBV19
CASTRENQPNEKLFF
TGTGCCAGTACGCGAGAGAACCAACCTAATGAAAAACTGTTTTTT
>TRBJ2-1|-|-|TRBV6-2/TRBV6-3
CASSYGGHSSYNEQFF
TGTGCCAGCAGTTACGGAGGACATAGCTCCTACAATGAGCAGTTCTTC
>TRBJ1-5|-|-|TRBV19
CASGERYGNQPQHF
TGTGCCAGTGGCGAAAGGTACGGCAATCAGCCCCAGCATTTT
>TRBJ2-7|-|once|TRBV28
CASSLDRTYEQYF
TGTGCCAGCAGCCTCGACAGGACCTACGAGCAGTACTTC
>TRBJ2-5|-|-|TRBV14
CASSQNQETQYF
TGTGCCAGCAGCCAAAATCAAGAGACCCAGTACTTC
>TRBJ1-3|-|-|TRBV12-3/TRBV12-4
CASSFRPGNTIYF
TGTGCCAGCAGTTTTCGCCCTGGAAACACCATATATTTT
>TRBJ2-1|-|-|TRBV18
CASSEGGEQFF
TGTGCCAGCTCAGAGGGGGGTGAGCAGTTCTTC
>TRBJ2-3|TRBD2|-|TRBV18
CASSPRAGGPTDTQYF
TGTGCCAGCTCACCACGGGCGGGAGGTCCCACAGATACGCAGTATTTT
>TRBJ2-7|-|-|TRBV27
CASSNVVGEQYF
TGTGCCAGCAGTAACGTCGTGGGCGAGCAGTACTTC
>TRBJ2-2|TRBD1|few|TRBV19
CASSIDGQAGELFF
TGTGCCAGTAGTATAGATGGACAGGCCGGGGAGCTGTTTTTT
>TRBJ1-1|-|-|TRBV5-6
CASSRQAGITEAFF
TGTGCCAGCAGCCGACAGGCAGGGATCACTGAAGCTTTCTTT
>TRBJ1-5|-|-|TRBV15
CATSSTPGGNQPQHF
TGTGCCACCAGCTCTACCCCAGGGGGCAATCAGCCCCAGCATTTT
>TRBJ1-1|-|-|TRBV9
CASSVEPSQGAFF
TGTGCCAGCAGCGTAGAACCCTCACAAGGAGCTTTCTTT
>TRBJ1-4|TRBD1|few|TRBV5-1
CASTQGAPGSNEKLFF
TGCGCCAGCACTCAGGGGGCGCCGGGAAGTAATGAAAAACTGTTTTTT
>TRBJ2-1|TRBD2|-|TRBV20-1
CSASRDYSYNEQFF
TGCAGTGCTAGTCGGGACTACTCCTACAATGAGCAGTTCTTC
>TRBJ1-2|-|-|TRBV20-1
CSAPTGYGYTF
TGCAGTGCTCCGACAGGTTATGGCTACACCTTC
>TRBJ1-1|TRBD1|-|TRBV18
CASDRVNTEAFF
TGTGCCAGCGACAGGGTGAACACTGAAGCTTTCTTT
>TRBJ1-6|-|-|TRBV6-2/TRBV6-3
CASSSLHTENSPLHF
TGTGCCAGCAGCTCTCTACACACCGAGAATTCACCCCTCCACTTT
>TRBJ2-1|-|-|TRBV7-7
CASSLDEASGYNEQFF
TGTGCTAGCAGCTTAGATGAGGCGTCGGGGTACAATGAGCAGTTCTTC
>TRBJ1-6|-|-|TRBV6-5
CASSPRSQNNSPLHF
TGTGCCAGCAGTCCCAGGAGCCAGAATAATTCACCCCTCCACTTT